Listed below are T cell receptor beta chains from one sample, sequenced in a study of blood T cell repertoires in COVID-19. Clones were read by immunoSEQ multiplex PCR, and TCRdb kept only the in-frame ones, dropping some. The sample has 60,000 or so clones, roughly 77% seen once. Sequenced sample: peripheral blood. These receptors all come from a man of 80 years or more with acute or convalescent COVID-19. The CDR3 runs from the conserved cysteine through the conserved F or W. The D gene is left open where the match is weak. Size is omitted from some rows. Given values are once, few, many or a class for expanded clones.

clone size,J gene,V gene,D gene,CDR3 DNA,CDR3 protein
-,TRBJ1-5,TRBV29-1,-,TGCAGCGTAGCACAGGGTCTTAGCAATCAGCCCCAGCATTTT,CSVAQGLSNQPQHF
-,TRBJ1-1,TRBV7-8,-,TGTGCCAGCAGCTTAGTGGTTGCAGGCCGCCGTGAAGCTTTCTTT,CASSLVVAGRREAFF
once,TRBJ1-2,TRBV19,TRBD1,TGTGCCAGTAGCCCCGACAGGGGGACTTATGGCTACACCTTC,CASSPDRGTYGYTF
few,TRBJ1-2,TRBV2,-,TGTGCCAGCAGTGAGCGCCTTTGGGAGGGCTACACCTTC,CASSERLWEGYTF
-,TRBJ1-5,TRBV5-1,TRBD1,TGCGCCAGCAGTACCGGGACAGGGGTTGGACAGCCCCAGCATTTT,CASSTGTGVGQPQHF
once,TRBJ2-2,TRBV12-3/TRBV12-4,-,TGTGCCAGCGGACACAGGGCCCCCGGGGAGCTGTTTTTT,CASGHRAPGELFF
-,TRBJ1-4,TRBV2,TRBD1,TGTGCCAGCAGTCCGACAGGGGAGAGGGGCGAAAAACTGTTTTTT,CASSPTGERGEKLFF
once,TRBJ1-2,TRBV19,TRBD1,TGTGCCAGTAGTATAATGTGGGACAGGCCCCCGACTAACTATGGCTACACCTTC,CASSIMWDRPPTNYGYTF
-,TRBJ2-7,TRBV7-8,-,TGTGCCAGCAGCTTAGCGGGGCAGGGAACTCAATACGAGCAGTACTTC,CASSLAGQGTQYEQYF
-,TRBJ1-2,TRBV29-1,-,TGCAGCGTTGAAGAGGAACAGACCTCCTATGGCTACACCTTC,CSVEEEQTSYGYTF
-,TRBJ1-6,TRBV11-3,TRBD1,TGTGCCAGCAGCTTAGAGGGGACAGAGAATTCACCCCTCCACTTT,CASSLEGTENSPLHF
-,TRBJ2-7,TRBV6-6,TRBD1,TGTGCCAGCAGTTACGTCCAGGGGGCCTACGAGCAGTACTTC,CASSYVQGAYEQYF
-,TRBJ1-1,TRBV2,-,TGTGCCAGCAGTGAAGCTAGGGGCACTGAAGCTTTCTTT,CASSEARGTEAFF
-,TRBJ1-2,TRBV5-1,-,TGCGCCAGCAGCCCGGGTTTGGGGGCTTATGGCTACACCTTC,CASSPGLGAYGYTF
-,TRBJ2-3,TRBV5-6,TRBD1,TGTGCCAGCAGCTTGCGGGACAGGGGGCGACGGGTCACAGATACGCAGTATTTT,CASSLRDRGRRVTDTQYF
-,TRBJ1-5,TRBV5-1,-,TGCGCCAGCAGCCACACGGGGGGGAGTCAGCCCCAGCATTTT,CASSHTGGSQPQHF
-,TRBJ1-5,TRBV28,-,TGTGCCAGCAGTTTACAAACTGGGCCCCAGCATTTT,CASSLQTGPQHF
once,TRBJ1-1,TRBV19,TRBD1,TGTGCCAGTACCTCAGACAGGGGGAACACTGAAGCTTTCTTT,CASTSDRGNTEAFF
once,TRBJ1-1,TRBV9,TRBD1,TGTGCCAGCAGCGCGACCGGGACAGGGGGCCGAGGTAGGAACACTGAAGCTTTCTTT,CASSATGTGGRGRNTEAFF
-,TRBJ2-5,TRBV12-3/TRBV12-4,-,TGTGCCAGCAGCGCCGGGACACAAGAGACCCAGTACTTC,CASSAGTQETQYF
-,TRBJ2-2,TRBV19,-,TGTGCCAGCAGGGACAAAAGTGCGAACACCGGGGAGCTGTTTTTT,CASRDKSANTGELFF
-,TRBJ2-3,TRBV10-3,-,TGTGCCATCAGTGAGTCAGGTAGCGTGGCAGATACGCAGTATTTT,CAISESGSVADTQYF
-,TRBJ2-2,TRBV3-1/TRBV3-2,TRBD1,TGTGCCAGCAGCCCCGGGACAGGCAACAACTTAGTAACCGGGGAGCTGTTTTTT,CASSPGTGNNLVTGELFF
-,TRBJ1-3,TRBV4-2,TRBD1,TGTGCCAGCAGTCACACAGGGGAGGCGTCTGGAAACACCATATATTTT,CASSHTGEASGNTIYF
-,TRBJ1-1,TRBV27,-,TGTGCCAGCAGTCCCCGTCTGAACACTGAAGCTTTCTTT,CASSPRLNTEAFF
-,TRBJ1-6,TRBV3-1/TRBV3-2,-,TGTGCCAGCAGCCAAGGGGGGCAGGGTATTTCACCCCTCCACTTT,CASSQGGQGISPLHF
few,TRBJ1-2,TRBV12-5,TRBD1,TGTGCTAGTGGCCTCCTTACAGGGGCGGCTGGCTACACCTTC,CASGLLTGAAGYTF
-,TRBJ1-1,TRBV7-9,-,TGTGCCAGCAGTATATCGGGCACTGAAGCTTTCTTT,CASSISGTEAFF
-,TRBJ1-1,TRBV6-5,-,TGTGCCAGCAGTCCGGAGGGGCTGAGTAACACTGAAGCTTTCTTT,CASSPEGLSNTEAFF
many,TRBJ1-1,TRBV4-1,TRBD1,TGCGCCAGCAGCCAAATAGTTCCATTGGGACAGGACTCCACTGAAGCTTTCTTT,CASSQIVPLGQDSTEAFF
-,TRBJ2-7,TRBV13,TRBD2,TGTGCCAGCAGCCTACGCGGGGGGCTGAAAGGCTACGAGCAGTACTTC,CASSLRGGLKGYEQYF
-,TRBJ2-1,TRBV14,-,TGTGCCAGCAGCCGGCAACAGGGTTCCTACAATGAGCAGTTCTTC,CASSRQQGSYNEQFF
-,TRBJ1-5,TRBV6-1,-,TGTGCCAGCAGTGAAGCAGGGGGGGTCAATCAGCCCCAGCATTTT,CASSEAGGVNQPQHF
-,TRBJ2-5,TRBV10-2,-,TGCGCCAGCAGTGAGCTTGAAGAGACCCAGTACTTC,CASSELEETQYF
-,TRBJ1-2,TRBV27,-,TGTGCCAGCAGCTGGGGGGCCGGGGGGAACTATGGCTACACCTTC,CASSWGAGGNYGYTF
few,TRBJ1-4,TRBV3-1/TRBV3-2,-,TGTGCCAGCAGCCAAGATGGACTACGGGAAAAACTGTTTTTT,CASSQDGLREKLFF
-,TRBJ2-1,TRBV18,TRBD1,TGTGCCAGCTCCTCCGGACAGGGAAAAGCGCATGAGCAGTTCTTC,CASSSGQGKAHEQFF
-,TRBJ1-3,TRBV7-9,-,TGTGCCAGCAGCGGGAGGCTGAGCACTGGAAACACCATATATTTT,CASSGRLSTGNTIYF
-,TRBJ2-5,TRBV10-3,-,TGTGCCATCAGTGACCGGGGTTCAGAGACCCAGTACTTC,CAISDRGSETQYF
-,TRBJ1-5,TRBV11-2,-,TGTGCCAGCAGCTTAGGGGCAGGGAACAATCAGCCCCAGCATTTT,CASSLGAGNNQPQHF
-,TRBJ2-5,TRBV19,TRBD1,TGTGCCAGTAGTGTAACAGGGGGACAAGAGACCCAGTACTTC,CASSVTGGQETQYF
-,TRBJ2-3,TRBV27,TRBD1,TGTGCCAGCAGTTCGAGGACAGGTTTTTATGGAGATACGCAGTATTTT,CASSSRTGFYGDTQYF